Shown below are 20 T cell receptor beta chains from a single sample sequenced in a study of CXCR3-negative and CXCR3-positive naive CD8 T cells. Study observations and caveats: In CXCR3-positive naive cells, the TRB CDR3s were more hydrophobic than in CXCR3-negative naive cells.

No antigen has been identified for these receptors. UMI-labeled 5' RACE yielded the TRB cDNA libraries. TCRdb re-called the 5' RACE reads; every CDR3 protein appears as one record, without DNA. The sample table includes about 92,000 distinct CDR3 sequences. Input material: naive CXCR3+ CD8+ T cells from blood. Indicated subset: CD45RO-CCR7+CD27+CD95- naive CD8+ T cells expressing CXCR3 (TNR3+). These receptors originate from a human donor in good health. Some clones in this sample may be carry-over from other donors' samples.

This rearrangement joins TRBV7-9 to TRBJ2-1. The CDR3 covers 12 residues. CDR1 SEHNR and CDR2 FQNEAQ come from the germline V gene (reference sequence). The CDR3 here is CASSPTRNEQFF.

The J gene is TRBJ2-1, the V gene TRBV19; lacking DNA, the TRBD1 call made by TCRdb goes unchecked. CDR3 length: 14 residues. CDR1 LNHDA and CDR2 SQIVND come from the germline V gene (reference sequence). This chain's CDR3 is CASSIVPGRNEQFF.

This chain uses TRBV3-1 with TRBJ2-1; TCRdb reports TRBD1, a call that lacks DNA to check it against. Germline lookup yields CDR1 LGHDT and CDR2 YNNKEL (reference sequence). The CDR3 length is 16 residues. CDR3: CASSQPLVDRYNEQFF.

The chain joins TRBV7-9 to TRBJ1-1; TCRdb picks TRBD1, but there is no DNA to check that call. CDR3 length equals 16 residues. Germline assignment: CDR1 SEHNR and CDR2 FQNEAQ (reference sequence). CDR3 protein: CASSLSGQYRNTEAFF.

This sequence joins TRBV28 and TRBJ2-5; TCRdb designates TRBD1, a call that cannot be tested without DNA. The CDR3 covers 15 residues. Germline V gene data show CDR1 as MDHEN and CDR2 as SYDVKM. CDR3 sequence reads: CASRGNRDSQETQYF.

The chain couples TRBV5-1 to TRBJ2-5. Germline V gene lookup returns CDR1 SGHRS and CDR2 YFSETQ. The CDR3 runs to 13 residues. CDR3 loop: CASSLAGYETQYF. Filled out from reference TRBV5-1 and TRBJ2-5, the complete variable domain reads KAGVTQTPRYLIKTRGQQVTLSCSPISGHRSVSWYQQTPGQGLQFLFEYFSETQRNKGNFPGRFSGRQFSNSRSEMNVSTLELGDSALYLCASSLAGYETQYFGPGTRLLVL.

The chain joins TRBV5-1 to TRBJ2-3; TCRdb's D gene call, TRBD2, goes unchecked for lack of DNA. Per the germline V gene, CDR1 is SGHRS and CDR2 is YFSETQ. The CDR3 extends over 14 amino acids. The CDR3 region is CASGSREETDTQYF.

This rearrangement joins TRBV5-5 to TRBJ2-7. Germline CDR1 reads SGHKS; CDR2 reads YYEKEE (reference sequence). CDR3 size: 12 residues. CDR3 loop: CASSPRIHEQYF.

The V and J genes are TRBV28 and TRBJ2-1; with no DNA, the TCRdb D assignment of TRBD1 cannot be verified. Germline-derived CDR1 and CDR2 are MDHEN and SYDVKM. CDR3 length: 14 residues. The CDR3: CASSFGTGGYEQFF.

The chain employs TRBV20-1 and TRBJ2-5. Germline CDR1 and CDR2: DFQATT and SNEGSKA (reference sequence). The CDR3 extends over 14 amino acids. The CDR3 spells CSARDFRIQETQYF.

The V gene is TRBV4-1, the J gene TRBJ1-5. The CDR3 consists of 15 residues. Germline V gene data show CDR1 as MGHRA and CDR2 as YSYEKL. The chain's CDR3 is CASSQDVRVSQPQHF.

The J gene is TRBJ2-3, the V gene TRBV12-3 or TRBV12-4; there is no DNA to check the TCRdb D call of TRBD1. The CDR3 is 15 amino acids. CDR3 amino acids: CASSLVQGRGDTQYF.

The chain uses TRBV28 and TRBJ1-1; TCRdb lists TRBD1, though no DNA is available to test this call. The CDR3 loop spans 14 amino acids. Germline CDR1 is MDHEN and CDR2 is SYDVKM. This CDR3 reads CASSPGGLGTEAFF.

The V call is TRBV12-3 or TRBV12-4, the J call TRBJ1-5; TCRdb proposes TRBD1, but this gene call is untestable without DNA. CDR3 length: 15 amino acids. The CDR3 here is CASSLGGRENQPQHF.

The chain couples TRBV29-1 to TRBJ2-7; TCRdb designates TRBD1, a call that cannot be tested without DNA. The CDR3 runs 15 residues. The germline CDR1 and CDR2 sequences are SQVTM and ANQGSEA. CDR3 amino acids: CSVVGAVNPSYEQYF.

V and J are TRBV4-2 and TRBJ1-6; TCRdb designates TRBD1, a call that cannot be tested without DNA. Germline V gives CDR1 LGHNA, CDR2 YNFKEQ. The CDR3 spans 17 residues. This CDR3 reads CASSPTPRQGPNSPLHF.

CDR3: CASSFSGTGFSETQYF. The gene calls are TRBV28 and TRBJ2-5; the TCRdb call, TRBD1, lacks DNA for checking. This CDR3 is 16 amino acids long. Germline V gene data show CDR1 as MDHEN and CDR2 as SYDVKM.

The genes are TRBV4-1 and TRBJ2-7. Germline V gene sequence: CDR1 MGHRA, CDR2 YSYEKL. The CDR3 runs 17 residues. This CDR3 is CASSQVLAVASSYEQYF.

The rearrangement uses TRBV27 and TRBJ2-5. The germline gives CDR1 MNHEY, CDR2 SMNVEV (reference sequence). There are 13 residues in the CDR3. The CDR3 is CASSTKGQETQYF.

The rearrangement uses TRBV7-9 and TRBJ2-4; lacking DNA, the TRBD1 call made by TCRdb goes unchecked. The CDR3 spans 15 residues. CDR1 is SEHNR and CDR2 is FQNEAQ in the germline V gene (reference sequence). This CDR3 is CASSSWGEAKNIQYF.